The rows below give T cell receptor beta chains drawn from one sample of a study of cytomegalovirus exposure and HLA in healthy donors. Here immunoSEQ multiplex PCR was the method, and the copy in TCRdb shows in-frame clones only, minus some. The sample comprises some 140,000 clones, 76% of which are singletons, and about 3.1% rests with the top ten. Source material: PBMCs. The receptors were gathered from a man in his forties or fifties in good health and CMV-seronegative. Each CDR3 is given with its conserved first and last residue. The D gene is left open where the match is weak. Expanded clones are given a class, and other clones once, few, many or no size at all.

NA	TRBV18	NA	TRBJ1-3	CASSPNRDISTGNTIYF	TGTGCCAGCTCCCCCAACCGGGACATATCGACGGGAAACACCATATATTTT
once	TRBV4-3	NA	TRBJ2-5	CASSQDIAGRETQYF	TGCGCCAGCAGCCAAGATATTGCAGGCCGGGAGACCCAGTACTTC
NA	TRBV5-6	NA	TRBJ2-2	CASSFAGTGELFF	TGTGCCAGCAGCTTCGCAGGGACCGGGGAGCTGTTTTTT
NA	TRBV6-5	TRBD1	TRBJ1-2	CASSMNRGPLDGYTF	TGTGCCAGCAGTATGAACAGGGGGCCCTTGGATGGCTACACCTTC
NA	TRBV30	TRBD1	TRBJ1-1	CAWSVKFGTANTEAFF	TGTGCCTGGAGTGTGAAGTTCGGGACAGCGAACACTGAAGCTTTCTTT
NA	TRBV2	NA	TRBJ2-7	CASSAQSYEQYF	TGTGCCAGCAGTGCACAGAGCTACGAGCAGTACTTC
NA	TRBV18	NA	TRBJ1-5	CASSPPTGQPQHF	TGTGCCAGCTCACCACCGACAGGTCAGCCCCAGCATTTT
NA	TRBV4-3	NA	TRBJ2-2	CASSQDLTGELFF	TGCGCCAGCAGCCAAGATCTCACCGGGGAGCTGTTTTTT
NA	TRBV6-5	NA	TRBJ1-2	CASRDGTERGGYTF	TGTGCCAGCAGGGACGGGACTGAACGGGGTGGCTACACCTTC
NA	TRBV19	NA	TRBJ2-2	CASMAAEANTGELFF	TGTGCCAGTATGGCAGCGGAAGCGAACACCGGGGAGCTGTTTTTT
NA	TRBV5-1	NA	TRBJ2-7	CASSLSGVKNEQYF	TGCGCCAGCAGCTTGTCGGGAGTCAAGAACGAGCAGTACTTC
NA	TRBV7-2	NA	TRBJ1-5	CASSLVSGLNQPQHF	TGTGCCAGCAGCTTAGTTTCAGGACTTAATCAGCCCCAGCATTTT
NA	TRBV5-1	NA	TRBJ1-2	CASSLVFGNNYGYTF	TGCGCCAGCAGCTTGGTGTTCGGGAATAACTATGGCTACACCTTC
NA	TRBV5-4	TRBD2	TRBJ2-1	CASSLVLARYNEQFF	TGTGCCAGCAGCTTGGTACTAGCGCGATACAATGAGCAGTTCTTC
few	TRBV7-2	TRBD2	TRBJ2-1	CASSLNGGEYNEQFF	TGTGCCAGCAGCTTAAACGGGGGGGAATACAATGAGCAGTTCTTC
NA	TRBV4-3	TRBD2	TRBJ2-7	CASSRYTMGGSAYEQYF	TGCGCCAGCAGCCGTTATACCATGGGGGGGAGCGCCTACGAGCAGTACTTC
NA	TRBV30	NA	TRBJ1-5	CAWSVRGNQPQHF	TGTGCCTGGAGTGTGAGAGGGAATCAGCCCCAGCATTTT
NA	TRBV2	TRBD1	TRBJ1-1	CASSGQGASTEAFF	TGTGCCAGCAGTGGACAGGGGGCGAGCACTGAAGCTTTCTTT
NA	TRBV4-1	NA	TRBJ1-6	CASSQGSGSPLHF	TGCGCCAGCAGCCAAGGCTCCGGTTCACCCCTCCACTTT
NA	TRBV28	NA	TRBJ1-4	CASSFPGSARSTNEKLFF	TGTGCCAGCAGTTTCCCGGGGTCGGCCAGATCAACTAATGAAAAACTGTTTTTT
once	TRBV15	NA	TRBJ2-3	CATSRDQGGSRVTQYF	TGTGCCACCAGCAGAGATCAGGGTGGCAGTCGTGTTACGCAGTATTTT
NA	TRBV5-1	TRBD1	TRBJ1-4	CASSPDRPNEKLFF	TGCGCCAGCAGCCCGGACAGGCCTAATGAAAAACTGTTTTTT
NA	TRBV6-1	NA	TRBJ1-2	CASSDRVGVNYGYTF	TGTGCCAGCAGTGACAGGGTTGGCGTTAACTATGGCTACACCTTC
NA	TRBV5-4	TRBD1	TRBJ1-2	CASSFGDRGLPGYTF	TGTGCCAGCAGCTTCGGGGACAGGGGACTTCCTGGCTACACCTTC
NA	TRBV9	NA	TRBJ1-1	CASSVGLGANTEAFF	TGTGCCAGCAGCGTTGGATTAGGGGCGAACACTGAAGCTTTCTTT
few	TRBV2	NA	TRBJ2-7	CASSAEAPSSYEQYF	TGTGCCAGCAGTGCGGAGGCGCCGAGCTCCTACGAGCAGTACTTC
NA	TRBV4-3	NA	TRBJ1-3	CASSLQGVSGNTIYF	TGCGCCAGCAGCTTACAAGGAGTCTCTGGAAACACCATATATTTT
NA	TRBV4-1	NA	TRBJ2-7	CASSQESFGSYEQYF	TGCGCCAGCAGCCAAGAATCGTTCGGGTCCTACGAGCAGTACTTC
NA	TRBV5-6	TRBD1	TRBJ2-3	CASSPRTGSTDTQYF	TGTGCCAGCAGCCCTCGGACAGGGAGCACAGATACGCAGTATTTT
NA	TRBV23-1	TRBD1	TRBJ1-5	CASSLDRGWNNQPQHF	TGCGCCAGCAGCCTCGACAGGGGATGGAACAATCAGCCCCAGCATTTT
NA	TRBV5-4	NA	TRBJ1-2	CASSLGRGQNGYTF	TGTGCCAGCAGCTTGGGGCGGGGGCAGAATGGCTACACCTTC
few	TRBV5-4	NA	TRBJ1-2	CASSLGDPGGYTF	TGTGCCAGCAGCTTGGGAGATCCGGGGGGCTACACCTTC
NA	TRBV18	NA	TRBJ1-5	CASSTTVAPNQPQHF	TGTGCCAGCTCAACGACAGTTGCCCCCAATCAGCCCCAGCATTTT
NA	TRBV25-1	TRBD2	TRBJ2-3	CASSEAGGVSTDTQYF	TGTGCCAGCAGTGAGGCCGGGGGGGTGAGCACAGATACGCAGTATTTT
NA	TRBV6-1	NA	TRBJ2-7	CASSEAGSSYEQYF	TGTGCCAGCAGTGAGGCAGGTAGCTCCTACGAGCAGTACTTC
NA	TRBV25-1	TRBD2	TRBJ2-1	CASSQWRGSYNEQFF	TGTGCCAGCTCCCAATGGCGGGGGTCCTACAATGAGCAGTTCTTC
NA	TRBV5-5	NA	TRBJ1-6	CASSGQGARADSPLHF	TGTGCCAGCAGCGGGCAGGGTGCCCGGGCGGATTCACCCCTCCACTTT
NA	TRBV19	TRBD1	TRBJ2-7	CASSIGTGLTYEQYF	TGTGCCAGTAGTATAGGGACAGGTCTGACCTACGAGCAGTACTTC
NA	TRBV7-9	TRBD1	TRBJ2-7	CASSFRDRGRDYEQYF	TGTGCCAGCAGCTTCCGGGACAGGGGAAGAGATTACGAGCAGTACTTC
NA	TRBV19	TRBD2	TRBJ2-5	CASSTVAGGPGVKTQYF	TGTGCCAGTAGTACCGTTGCGGGGGGGCCGGGAGTGAAGACCCAGTACTTC
NA	TRBV28	TRBD1	TRBJ1-5	CASLTLQGATGNQPQHF	TGTGCCAGCCTTACCCTCCAGGGGGCTACGGGCAATCAGCCCCAGCATTTT
NA	TRBV28	TRBD1	TRBJ2-3	CASSLLGQGARDTQYF	TGTGCCAGCAGTTTGTTGGGACAGGGGGCGCGGGATACGCAGTATTTT
NA	TRBV27	TRBD2	TRBJ2-7	CASSSPRLAGGYEQYF	TGTGCCAGCAGTTCCCCCCGACTAGCGGGAGGCTACGAGCAGTACTTC
NA	TRBV5-1	TRBD2	TRBJ2-1	CASSLAGTSGRPNNEQFF	TGCGCCAGCAGCTTGGCAGGTACTAGCGGGAGACCCAACAATGAGCAGTTCTTC
NA	TRBV28	NA	TRBJ1-1	CASSLLEGRGEAFF	TGTGCCAGCAGTTTATTAGAGGGGAGGGGTGAAGCTTTCTTT
NA	TRBV7-7	TRBD2	TRBJ2-7	CAVSREGGYEQYF	TGTGCCGTCTCCAGGGAGGGCGGCTACGAGCAGTACTTC
once	TRBV7-9	NA	TRBJ1-4	CASSLMGRSATNEKLFF	TGTGCCAGCAGCTTAATGGGGCGGAGTGCAACTAATGAAAAACTGTTTTTT
NA	TRBV11-3	TRBD2	TRBJ2-7	CASSQTSGSSYEQYF	TGTGCCAGCAGCCAGACTAGCGGGAGCTCCTACGAGCAGTACTTC
NA	TRBV7-2	NA	TRBJ1-2	CASSPSTDNYGYTF	TGTGCCAGCAGCCCTTCTACAGATAACTATGGCTACACCTTC
NA	TRBV5-1	TRBD2	TRBJ2-1	CASSWGLAGGHNEQFF	TGCGCCAGCAGCTGGGGACTAGCGGGGGGGCATAATGAGCAGTTCTTC